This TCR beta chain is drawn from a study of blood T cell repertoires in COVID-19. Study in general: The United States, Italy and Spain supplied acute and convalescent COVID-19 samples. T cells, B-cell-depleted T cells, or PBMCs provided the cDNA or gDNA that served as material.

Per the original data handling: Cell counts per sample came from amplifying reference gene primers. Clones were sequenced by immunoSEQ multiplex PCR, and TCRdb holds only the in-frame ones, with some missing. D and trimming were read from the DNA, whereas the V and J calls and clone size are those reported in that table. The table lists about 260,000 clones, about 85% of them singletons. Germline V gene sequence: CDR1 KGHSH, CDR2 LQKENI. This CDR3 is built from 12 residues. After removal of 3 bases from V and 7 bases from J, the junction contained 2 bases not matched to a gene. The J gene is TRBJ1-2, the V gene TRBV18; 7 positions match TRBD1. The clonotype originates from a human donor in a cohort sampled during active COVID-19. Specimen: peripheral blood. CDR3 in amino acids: CASSPDRVGYTF. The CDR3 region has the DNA TGTGCCAGCTCACCTGACAGGGTTGGCTACACCTTC.